This T cell receptor beta chain is from a study of naive and memory T cell subsets. Study results and limitations: Gini index rose across naive, CM, EM and EMRA in CD4 and CD8. Naive repertoires, especially CD8, held a few larger clonotypes, possibly memory cells re-expressing CD45RA.

This clonotype was observed a handful of times. Its antigen is still unknown. Separate alpha and beta amplification began at the second PCR step. CMV status came from CD4+ T cell IFNgamma after overnight CMV lysate stimulation of fresh PBMCs. An equimolar mix of two oligonucleotides served as the beta constant-region primer for TRBC1 and TRBC2. Ligated cDNA was amplified by four rounds of PCR with nested alpha and beta constant-region primers and SP2. A 12-nucleotide UMI and the SP2 primer were added to the cDNA 3' end by oligonucleotide ligation. In TCRdb, the UMI-ligation and nested PCR reads were re-called with MiXCR into one record per CDR3 protein. The sample has under 150,000 distinct CDR3 sequences, 15% to 25% seen once. This CDR3 has 15 amino acids. Germline V gives CDR1 MDHEN, CDR2 SYDVKM. Trimming at V came to 5 bases and at J to 3 bases, leaving 7 bases not matched to a gene.

The gene calls are TRBV28 and TRBJ2-3, with TRBD2 matching over 8 bases. Sequencing input: naive CD8+ T cells from blood. The receptor comes from a human donor in good health. The CDR3 spells CASSQDSGETDTQYF. The CDR3 bases are TGTGCCAGCAGTCAAGATAGCGGGGAGACAGATACGCAGTATTTT. The full variable domain, its missing parts supplied by reference TRBV28 and TRBJ2-3, is DVKVTQSSRYLVKRTGEKVFLECVQDMDHENMFWYRQDPGLGLRLIYFSYDVKMKEKGDIPEGYSVSREKKERFSLILESASTNQTSMYLCASSQDSGETDTQYFGPGTRLTVL.